This TCR beta chain was profiled in a study of blood T cells in healthy people across ages. The study, taken as a whole, reports: Diversity estimates drawn from one million T cells were deemed underestimates. Among long-lived donors, naive CD4+ cells were more numerous and diversity higher than in aged donors.

This clonotype was recorded many times. Its antigen is as yet unknown. The second PCR ran about 6 to 11 cycles with a sample-barcoded 5' primer and J-beta primers. TCRdb analysed the 5' RACE reads with MiXCR anew, one entry per CDR3 protein. The profile shows 710,000 or so distinct CDR3 sequences, 32% of them singletons. Germline-derived CDR1 and CDR2 are SGHAT and FQNNGV. This CDR3 comprises 22 residues. V lost 4 bases and J lost 0; bases outside the gene matches: 25. V gene TRBV11-2 combines with J gene TRBJ2-5; 8 bases match TRBD2. The TCR originated in a woman at least 80 years old in good health. The sequencing sample was made of blood. DNA for the CDR3: TGTGCCAGCAGCTCTATTAGGCGGGGGGCCCGAACATCCACCACTCACCAAGAGACCCAGTACTTC. It specifies CASSSIRRGARTSTTHQETQYF.